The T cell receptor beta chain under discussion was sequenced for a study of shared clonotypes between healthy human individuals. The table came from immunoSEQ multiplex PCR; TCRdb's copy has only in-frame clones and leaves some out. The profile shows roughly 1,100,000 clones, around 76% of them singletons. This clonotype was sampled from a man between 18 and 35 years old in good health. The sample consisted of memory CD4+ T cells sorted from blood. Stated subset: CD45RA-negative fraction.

Here the CDR3 reads CASSQNHIMDEQFF. CDR3 coding DNA: TGTGCCAGCAGTCAAAATCATATTATGGATGAGCAGTTCTTC. The V gene is TRBV27, the J gene TRBJ2-1; D is unclear. CDR1 MNHEY and CDR2 SMNVEV come from the germline V gene (reference sequence). This CDR3 spans 14 amino acids. V shed 5 bases and J shed 8 bases, with 16 bases lying between them.